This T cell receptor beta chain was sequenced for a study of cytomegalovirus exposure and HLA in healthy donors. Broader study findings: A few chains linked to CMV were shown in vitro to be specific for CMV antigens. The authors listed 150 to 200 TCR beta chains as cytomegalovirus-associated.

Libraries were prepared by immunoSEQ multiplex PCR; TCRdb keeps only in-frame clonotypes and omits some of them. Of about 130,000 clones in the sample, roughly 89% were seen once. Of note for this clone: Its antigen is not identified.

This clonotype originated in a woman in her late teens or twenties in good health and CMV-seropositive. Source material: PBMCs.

In DNA, the CDR3 is TGTGCCAGCAGTTCGAGCGGGTGGCCAGGAAACATTCAGTACTTC. Translation: CASSSSGWPGNIQYF. V and J are TRBV27 and TRBJ2-4; a weak D match, TRBD2 (6 bases). Germline CDR1 is MNHEY and CDR2 is SMNVEV (reference sequence). The CDR3 has 15 amino acids. The germline V and J ends were trimmed by 4 bases and 6 bases, with 16 bases remaining between them.